The 29 T cell receptor beta chains reported below all come from one sample, sequenced in a study of CD8 T cells in Susac syndrome. Reverse transcription of roughly 0.5 to 1 ug RNA used random hexamers. TCRdb fed the immunoSEQ multiplex PCR reads into MiXCR, producing one record per CDR3 protein. The sample shows approximately 75,000 distinct CDR3 sequences, 95% of them seen only once. Sequenced input: CD8+ T cells from PBMCs. These receptors were taken from a human donor in good health.

This sequence joins TRBV19 and TRBJ2-2; D gene uncertain. The germline V gene encodes CDR1 LNHDA and CDR2 SQIVND (reference sequence). The CDR3 totals 12 residues. V was trimmed by 5 bases and J by 4 bases, leaving 5 bases between them. CDR3 DNA: TGTGCCAGTAGTGGGGTCACCGGGGAGCTGTTTTTT. Protein: CASSGVTGELFF.

This chain uses TRBV9 with TRBJ2-6, with no clear D. Germline CDR1 is SGDLS and CDR2 is YYNGEE. Trimming removed 4 bases from V and 6 bases from J, with 8 bases in between. The CDR3 sequence is 13 residues long. This CDR3 reads CASSYSLANVLTF. The DNA for the CDR3 is TGTGCCAGCAGCTACAGCTTGGCCAACGTCCTGACTTTC.

The chain has TRBV19 and TRBJ1-1; the D gene is possibly TRBD1 (5 bases). The CDR3 covers 13 residues. The germline V gene encodes CDR1 LNHDA and CDR2 SQIVND (reference sequence). Trimming stripped 3 bases from V and 5 bases from J, with 10 bases between. Here the CDR3 reads CASSIAGKTEAFF. The CDR3 region has the DNA TGTGCCAGTAGTATCGCAGGGAAAACTGAAGCTTTCTTT.

The chain employs TRBV7-6 and TRBJ2-3; D ambiguous. This CDR3 has 13 amino acids. Germline V CDR1 and CDR2: SGHVS, FNYEAQ. The ends were cut back, 5 bases at V and 0 bases at J, with 6 bases in the middle. The DNA for the CDR3 is TGTGCCAGCAGCCATACTAGCACAGATACGCAGTATTTT. Translated: CASSHTSTDTQYF.

The chain links TRBV5-1 to TRBJ2-7; 14 nucleotides match TRBD2. The CDR3 extends over 15 amino acids. V dropped 7 bases and J dropped 4; count of bases not matched to a gene: 7. Germline lookup yields CDR1 SGHRS and CDR2 YFSETQ. This CDR3 is CASREGLAGDYEQYV. The CDR3 DNA follows: TGCGCCAGCCGAGAGGGACTAGCGGGAGATTACGAGCAGTACGTC.

This rearrangement joins TRBV19 to TRBJ2-1, with 9 bases identical to TRBD1. The J segment lost 9 bases and the V segment lost 3 bases, leaving 6 bases of the junction unmatched. CDR1 and CDR2 (germline): LNHDA, SQIVND (reference sequence). This CDR3 is built from 14 residues. DNA for the CDR3: TGTGCCAGTAGTATGATACAGGGGGCCGCTGAGCAGTTCTTC. It translates to CASSMIQGAAEQFF.

The V call is TRBV29-1, the J call TRBJ1-1; TRBD1 matches at 9 bases. Per germline, CDR1 SQVTM and CDR2 ANQGSEA. The CDR3 length is 13 residues. Trimming removed 6 bases from V and 2 bases from J; junction bases left unmatched: 4. CDR3 in amino acids: CSVGTGLNTEAFF. The CDR3 region has the DNA TGCAGCGTGGGGACAGGGCTTAACACTGAAGCTTTCTTT.

This chain joins TRBV24-1 and TRBJ2-2, with 9 bases identical to TRBD1. CDR3 length equals 14 residues. Trimming at V came to 5 bases and at J to 6 bases, leaving 3 bases not matched to a gene. The germline V gene has CDR1 KGHDR and CDR2 SFDVKD. The CDR3 protein is CATSAWTGAGELFF. The DNA for the CDR3 is TGTGCCACCAGTGCTTGGACAGGGGCCGGGGAGCTGTTTTTT.

The gene calls are TRBV12-3 or TRBV12-4 and TRBJ2-7, with D possibly TRBD1 on 7 matching bases. The germline V and J ends were trimmed by 6 bases and 7 bases, with 22 bases remaining between them. This CDR3 has 15 residues. The CDR3 loop is CASRPDRDGRGEQYF. CDR3 nucleotide sequence: TGTGCCAGCAGACCCGACAGGGACGGGAGAGGTGAGCAGTACTTC.

In its sample, this clonotype was seen once. The V gene is TRBV5-6, the J gene TRBJ1-2; D is unclear. Germline-derived CDR1 and CDR2 are SGHDT and YYEEEE. This CDR3 comprises 14 residues. The V gene lost 1 base and the J gene lost 4 bases, with 11 bases spanning the gap. CDR3 in amino acids: CASSLIIAVYGYTF. The CDR3 DNA reads as TGTGCCAGCAGCTTGATAATCGCAGTCTATGGCTACACCTTC. The entire variable domain, with the rest obtained from reference TRBV5-6 and TRBJ1-2, is as follows: DAGVTQSPTHLIKTRGQQVTLRCSPKSGHDTVSWYQQALGQGPQFIFQYYEEEERQRGNFPDRFSGHQFPNYSSELNVNALLLGDSALYLCASSLIIAVYGYTFGSGTRLTVV.

This clonotype was seen a handful of times. This rearrangement joins TRBV7-9 to TRBJ2-7, with a tentative D call TRBD2 (5 bases). V was pared by 2 bases and J by 7 bases, with 18 bases between. CDR3 size: 15 residues. Germline loops: CDR1 SEHNR, CDR2 FQNEAQ (reference sequence). In nucleotides, the CDR3 is TGTGCCAGCAGCTTAAGGCCCGATGGTTCGGGGGAGCAGTACTTC. Translated, it gives CASSLRPDGSGEQYF. The whole variable domain, filled in from reference TRBV7-9 and TRBJ2-7, reads DTGVSQNPRHKITKRGQNVTFRCDPISEHNRLYWYRQTLGQGPEFLTYFQNEAQLEKSRLLSDRFSAERPKGSFSTLEIQRTEQGDSAMYLCASSLRPDGSGEQYFGPGTRLTVT.

The CDR3 protein is CASSQDGYYGYTF. CDR3 in DNA: TGCGCCAGCAGCCAAGATGGGTACTATGGCTACACCTTC. This chain connects TRBV4-1 to TRBJ1-2; no firm D call. The CDR3 covers 13 residues. Germline V gene data show CDR1 as MGHRA and CDR2 as YSYEKL. V dropped 0 bases and J dropped 3 bases, with 5 bases sitting between them.

With regard to this clonotype: One end of the junction fails to match germline, which may point to a read error. The chain combines TRBV7-7 with TRBJ2-3; tentatively, D is TRBD1 (6 bases). Germline values: CDR1 SSHAT, CDR2 FNYEAQ (reference sequence). This CDR3 contains 15 residues. In DNA form, the CDR3 reads TGTGCTAGCAGCTCGACGGACAGTAGCACAGATACGCAGTATTTT. As protein: CASSSTDSSTDTQYF.

The J gene is TRBJ2-5, the V gene TRBV5-1, with D unclear. V was clipped by 1 base and J by 1 base, with 8 bases between them. CDR3 length: 14 residues. Germline V gene data show CDR1 as SGHRS and CDR2 as YFSETQ. The CDR3: CASSLMAPQETQYF. In nucleotides, the CDR3 is TGCGCCAGCAGCTTGATGGCACCCCAAGAGACCCAGTACTTC.

The genes are TRBV7-6 and TRBJ2-7, with D tentatively TRBD1 (5 bases). V dropped 5 bases and J dropped 2 bases, with 10 bases sitting between them. Germline V gene data show CDR1 as SGHVS and CDR2 as FNYEAQ. The CDR3 runs 13 residues. The CDR3 sequence is CASSPGFTYEQYF. Here the CDR3 DNA reads TGTGCCAGCAGCCCAGGGTTTACCTACGAGCAGTACTTC.

V is TRBV29-1 and J is TRBJ1-1; no clear D. Trimming cost V 6 bases and J 2 bases, with 7 bases left between them. The CDR3 has 11 residues. Germline V lookup: CDR1 SQVTM, CDR2 ANQGSEA. The DNA of the CDR3 is TGCAGCGTCACAATTAACACTGAAGCTTTCTTT. Translated, it gives CSVTINTEAFF.

The chain uses TRBV29-1 and TRBJ1-1; D is uncertain. CDR1 is SQVTM, CDR2 ANQGSEA, per germline. V lost 0 bases and J lost 0, with 5 bases in between. The CDR3 is made up of 13 amino acids. CDR3 sequence: CSVEDAVNTEAFF. Written as DNA, the CDR3 is TGCAGCGTTGAAGATGCGGTGAACACTGAAGCTTTCTTT.

J is TRBJ2-4 and V is TRBV7-3; TRBD1 is a possible D gene (8 bases). Per the germline V gene, CDR1 is SGHTA and CDR2 is FQGTGA. The CDR3 extends over 16 amino acids. V lost 5 bases, J lost 5 bases, and 19 bases lay in between. The CDR3 protein is CASSPGQGGGENIQYF. CDR3 DNA sequence: TGTGCCAGCAGCCCCGGACAGGGAGGGGGAGAAAACATTCAGTACTTC.

The chain employs TRBV3-1 and TRBJ1-2; TRBD1 agrees at 7 bases. From germline, CDR1 is LGHDT and CDR2 YNNKEL (reference sequence). The J segment lost 2 bases and the V segment lost 1 base, leaving 10 bases of the junction unmatched. CDR3 length: 17 amino acids. The CDR3 nucleotides read TGTGCCAGCAGCCAAGGAAACAGGGGTCCGGAGAACTATGGCTACACCTTC. Translating gives CASSQGNRGPENYGYTF.

The chain carries TRBV3-1 and TRBJ1-2; the D is unclear. V lost 6 bases and J lost 1, with 9 bases in between. CDR1 and CDR2 from the germline V gene are LGHDT and YNNKEL (reference sequence). CDR3 length equals 13 residues. CDR3 sequence reads: CASSLQFNYGYTF. CDR3 coding DNA: TGTGCCAGCAGTCTACAATTTAACTATGGCTACACCTTC.

The V and J genes are TRBV19 and TRBJ2-2; maybe TRBD1 (6 bases). The CDR3 is 16 residues long. The germline V and J ends were trimmed by 3 bases and 2 bases, with 13 bases remaining between them. Germline CDR1 reads LNHDA; CDR2 reads SQIVND (reference sequence). The CDR3 DNA sequence: TGTGCCAGTAGTATTAGAGGACAGAGAAACACCGGGGAGCTGTTTTTT. Translating it yields CASSIRGQRNTGELFF.

The chain combines TRBV4-1 with TRBJ1-1, with no clear D. The CDR3 sequence is 15 residues long. Germline CDR1 is MGHRA and CDR2 is YSYEKL. Trimming stripped 0 bases from V and 1 base from J, with 9 bases between. CDR3 DNA: TGCGCCAGCAGCCAAGACCCCGGCAGGAACACTGAAGCTTTCTTT. Its translation: CASSQDPGRNTEAFF.

The chain combines TRBV30 with TRBJ2-5; TRBD1 is a possible D gene (5 bases). Trimming took 4 bases from V and 1 from J, leaving 13 bases between them. CDR3 size: 14 residues. Germline assignment: CDR1 GTSNPN and CDR2 SVGIG (reference sequence). As DNA, the CDR3 is TGTGCCTGGACCAACATGGGGCCCCAAGAGACCCAGTACTTC. This encodes CAWTNMGPQETQYF.

This chain links TRBV2 with TRBJ2-1; 9 nucleotides line up with TRBD2. CDR3 length equals 17 residues. With V trimmed by 2 bases and J by 5 bases, 10 bases remained unmatched. Germline assignment: CDR1 SNHLY and CDR2 FYNNEI. The DNA for the CDR3 is TGTGCCAGCAGTGAAATGGTTGTAGCGGGGGAAAACAATGAGCAGTTCTTC. Protein sequence: CASSEMVVAGENNEQFF.

V gene TRBV24-1 combines with J gene TRBJ2-1; TRBD2 aligns across 13 bases. The ends lost 3 bases at V and 0 bases at J; junction bases unmatched: 10. Germline CDR1 reads KGHDR; CDR2 reads SFDVKD. This CDR3 contains 20 residues. The CDR3 is CATSDAPTSGGHLSYNEQFF. The DNA for the CDR3 is TGTGCCACCAGTGATGCCCCGACTAGCGGGGGGCACCTCTCCTACAATGAGCAGTTCTTC.

The J gene is TRBJ2-7, the V gene TRBV7-9; unclear D gene. The V end lost 5 bases, the J end lost 5 bases, and 10 bases lay between the germline ends. The CDR3 contains 12 residues. CDR1 is SEHNR, CDR2 FQNEAQ, per germline (reference sequence). CDR3 sequence: CASSPLQNEQYF. In nucleotides, the CDR3 is TGTGCCAGCAGCCCCTTGCAGAACGAGCAGTACTTC.

This clonotype was seen once. V is TRBV19 and J is TRBJ2-7, with a possible D match to TRBD1 (5 bases). The germline CDR1 and CDR2 sequences are LNHDA and SQIVND (reference sequence). Trimming pared 3 bases from V and 0 bases from J, leaving 15 bases between. The CDR3 has 16 amino acids. The CDR3, as DNA: TGTGCCAGTAGTATGGGTTCAGGGCTTCTCTCCTACGAGCAGTACTTC. It encodes CASSMGSGLLSYEQYF.

The V gene is TRBV5-6, the J gene TRBJ2-7, with TRBD1 identical over 7 bases. The CDR3 totals 14 residues. Unmatched junction bases numbered 12, after V lost 7 bases and J lost 5 bases. CDR1 and CDR2 from the germline V gene are SGHDT and YYEEEE. CDR3 coding DNA: TGTGCCAGCTGCCCCCAGGGGGAAATCGACGAGCAGTACTTC. It encodes CASCPQGEIDEQYF.

The chain couples TRBV3-1 to TRBJ1-5; D perhaps matches TRBD1 (6 bases). The CDR3 runs 14 residues. The germline V gene has CDR1 LGHDT and CDR2 YNNKEL (reference sequence). V was pared by 3 bases and J by 4 bases, with 10 bases between. CDR3 sequence reads: CASSHRGGNQPQHF. The CDR3 DNA follows: TGTGCCAGCAGCCACAGGGGCGGGAATCAGCCCCAGCATTTT. The entire variable domain, with the rest obtained from reference TRBV3-1 and TRBJ1-5, is as follows: DTAVSQTPKYLVTQMGNDKSIKCEQNLGHDTMYWYKQDSKKFLKIMFSYNNKELIINETVPNRFSPKSPDKAHLNLHINSLELGDSAVYFCASSHRGGNQPQHFGDGTRLSIL.